These 28 T cell receptor beta chains were sequenced from one sample in a study of OX40 agonist ivuxolimab in advanced cancers. The table came from immunoSEQ multiplex PCR; TCRdb's copy has only in-frame clones and leaves some out. This table holds approximately 66,000 clones, approximately 90% found once. Material: CD4+ or CD8+ T cells sorted from blood, obtained in a trial of the OX40 agonist ivuxolimab. These receptors originate from an adult with an advanced solid tumor such as melanoma, head and neck, liver or kidney cancer.

Note on this clone: The same CDR3 is also encoded by other DNA sequences in this sample. The rearrangement joins TRBV2 to TRBJ1-5; D ambiguous. The CDR3 loop spans 15 amino acids. Germline CDR1 SNHLY, CDR2 FYNNEI. Trimming took off 1 base at V and 1 base at J, with 8 bases between the two ends. CDR3 residues: CASSEGQGSNQPQHF. The DNA for the CDR3 is TGTGCCAGCAGTGAAGGTCAAGGGAGCAATCAGCCCCAGCATTTT.

The V gene is TRBV6-1, the J gene TRBJ2-7; D is uncertain. There are 17 residues in the CDR3. Germline loops: CDR1 MNHNS, CDR2 SASEGT. With 2 bases removed from V and 3 bases from J, the gap between germline ends came to 20 bases. CDR3 in amino acids: CASSENIVNPLYYEQYF. The CDR3 DNA follows: TGTGCCAGCAGTGAAAACATCGTTAACCCCTTATACTACGAGCAGTACTTC.

This chain links TRBV19 with TRBJ2-7; TRBD1 matches 11 bases. J lost 3 bases, V lost 0 bases, and 10 bases had no gene match. From germline, CDR1 is LNHDA and CDR2 SQIVND (reference sequence). The CDR3 has 18 residues. CDR3 sequence (DNA): TGTGCCAGTAGTATAGATACAAGGACAGGGGGCTACTTCTACGAGCAGTACTTC. This translates into CASSIDTRTGGYFYEQYF. Full variable domain (rest looked up from reference TRBV19 and TRBJ2-7): DGGITQSPKYLFRKEGQNVTLSCEQNLNHDAMYWYRQDPGQGLRLIYYSQIVNDFQKGDIAEGYSVSREKKESFPLTVTSAQKNPTAFYLCASSIDTRTGGYFYEQYFGPGTRLTVT.

This chain joins TRBV19 and TRBJ2-7; D is unresolved. This CDR3 contains 13 residues. Trimming took off 5 bases at V and 3 bases at J, with 11 bases between the two ends. Looked up from germline, CDR1 is LNHDA and CDR2 is SQIVND (reference sequence). Written as DNA, the CDR3 is TGTGCCAGTAGTCTGGAACTTCACTACGAGCAGTACTTC. Translating it yields CASSLELHYEQYF.

This chain connects TRBV28 to TRBJ2-1; D remains ambiguous. The CDR3 has 15 residues. The germline V and J ends were trimmed by 5 bases and 0 bases, with 11 bases remaining between them. Germline V gene sequence: CDR1 MDHEN, CDR2 SYDVKM. This CDR3 reads CASSNEFSSYNEQFF. Here the CDR3 DNA reads TGTGCCAGCAGTAATGAATTCAGCTCCTACAATGAGCAGTTCTTC.

The sample holds one count of this clone. This rearrangement joins TRBV11-2 to TRBJ2-5; no clear D gene. The DNA matches TRBJ2-7 better at its end, which makes the J call doubtful. From germline, CDR1 is SGHAT and CDR2 FQNNGV. This CDR3 is built from 10 residues. As DNA, the CDR3 is TGTGCCAGCAGCTTAGGCGAGCAGTACTTC. This codes for CASSLGEQYF.

The CDR3 spells CASGLAYRGMGNSPLHF. The DNA for the CDR3 is TGTGCTAGTGGTTTGGCCTACAGGGGAATGGGTAATTCACCCCTCCACTTT. V and J are TRBV12-5 and TRBJ1-6, with TRBD1 matching over 7 bases. Germline CDR1 reads LGHNT; CDR2 reads FRNRAP. After removal of 1 base from V and 6 bases from J, the junction contained 9 bases not matched to a gene. CDR3 length: 17 residues.

V gene TRBV19 combines with J gene TRBJ1-1; D remains unclear. V was trimmed by 1 base and J by 4 bases, leaving 7 bases between them. Germline lookup yields CDR1 LNHDA and CDR2 SQIVND (reference sequence). The CDR3 extends over 13 amino acids. This CDR3 is CASSIVGSTEAFF. DNA for the CDR3: TGTGCCAGTAGTATAGTGGGGAGCACTGAAGCTTTCTTT.

The chain has TRBV7-6 and TRBJ2-2; TRBD2 matches 7 bases. J was trimmed by 4 bases and V by 5 bases; bases with no gene match: 10. This CDR3 region has 16 residues. Germline V gives CDR1 SGHVS, CDR2 FNYEAQ. The CDR3 loop reads CASSPSFGRRTGELFF. The DNA of the CDR3 is TGTGCCAGCAGCCCCTCATTCGGGAGGCGCACCGGGGAGCTGTTTTTT.

The CDR3 sequence is CASSHGNEQFF. CDR3 bases: TGTGCCAGCAGTCACGGCAATGAGCAGTTCTTC. V usage is TRBV6-5 and J usage is TRBJ2-1, with unresolved D. V shed 5 bases and J shed 6 bases, with 5 bases lying between them. This CDR3 is 11 amino acids long. Per germline, CDR1 MNHEY and CDR2 SVGAGI.

V usage is TRBV13 and J usage is TRBJ2-1; 10 bases are shared with TRBD1. The CDR3 extends over 15 amino acids. J lost 7 bases, V lost 6 bases, and 9 bases had no gene match. CDR1 is PRHDT and CDR2 is FYEKMQ in the germline V gene (reference sequence). The CDR3 reads CASRQEGQGFNEQFF. CDR3 nucleotide sequence: TGTGCCAGCAGACAAGAGGGACAGGGGTTTAATGAGCAGTTCTTC.

The genes are TRBV5-8 and TRBJ1-2, with D tentatively TRBD1 (6 bases). V was clipped by 6 bases and J by 2 bases, with 14 bases between them. This CDR3 comprises 14 residues. Germline loops: CDR1 SGHTS, CDR2 YDEGEE. CDR3 in DNA: TGTGCCAGCACTCTGGAGGGGGGGAACTATGGCTACACCTTC. Protein sequence: CASTLEGGNYGYTF.

The chain recombines TRBV4-3 with TRBJ2-5, with 8 bases lining up with TRBD1. The CDR3 covers 14 residues. Germline trimming cut 3 bases from V and 1 base from J; bases unmatched to any gene: 1. CDR1 is LGHNA and CDR2 is YSLEER in the germline V gene. The CDR3 region has the DNA TGCGCCAGCAGCCACGGACAGGGCCAAGAGACCCAGTACTTC. As protein: CASSHGQGQETQYF.

The gene calls are TRBV30 and TRBJ2-5; 10 positions agree with TRBD2. Germline V gene data show CDR1 as GTSNPN and CDR2 as SVGIG (reference sequence). The V gene end was trimmed by 4 bases and the J gene end by 5 bases; junction bases not matched to a gene: 4. The CDR3 runs to 13 residues. CDR3 amino acids: CAWTSGSAETQYF. In DNA, the CDR3 is TGTGCCTGGACTAGCGGGAGTGCGGAGACCCAGTACTTC.

The chain uses TRBV7-3 and TRBJ1-1; no firm D call. Trimming cost V 0 bases and J 4 bases, with 9 bases left between them. Germline-derived CDR1 and CDR2 are SGHTA and FQGTGA. The CDR3 loop spans 14 amino acids. CDR3 DNA: TGTGCCAGCAGCTTAACAGGGTTAGGCACTGAAGCTTTCTTT. Residues: CASSLTGLGTEAFF.

This chain connects TRBV4-3 to TRBJ2-3; 8 positions agree with TRBD1. The V and J ends lost 0 bases and 2 bases, in that order; junction bases with no gene match: 1. The CDR3 has 15 amino acids. Germline V gives CDR1 LGHNA, CDR2 YSLEER. The CDR3 is CASSQEGQDTDTQYF. DNA of the CDR3: TGCGCCAGCAGCCAAGAGGGACAGGACACAGATACGCAGTATTTT.

As for this clone: The identical CDR3 is also encoded by other nucleotide sequences in the sample. The chain couples TRBV6-5 to TRBJ1-1; D unresolved. V was shortened by 0 bases and J by 5 bases, with 7 bases between the two germline ends. This CDR3 has 13 residues. Germline-derived CDR1 and CDR2 are MNHEY and SVGAGI. CDR3 sequence reads: CASSYSEGTEAFF. The CDR3 coding sequence is TGTGCCAGCAGTTACTCGGAGGGTACTGAAGCTTTCTTT.

This sequence joins TRBV6-5 and TRBJ1-1; no clear D gene. The CDR3 runs to 14 residues. Germline V gene data show CDR1 as MNHEY and CDR2 as SVGAGI. The V end lost 5 bases, the J end lost 1 base, and 11 bases lay between the germline ends. DNA for the CDR3: TGTGCCAGCAGTAGCACACGGAAGAACACTGAAGCTTTCTTT. Amino acid sequence: CASSSTRKNTEAFF.

The rearrangement links TRBV6-5 to TRBJ2-7, with a tentative D call TRBD2 (5 bases). This CDR3 spans 14 amino acids. Trimming shortened V by 2 bases and J by 0 bases, and 8 bases separated the two germline ends. Germline CDR1 is MNHEY and CDR2 is SVGAGI. CDR3 nucleotide sequence: TGTGCCAGCAGTTACAGGAGGAGCTCCTACGAGCAGTACTTC. Protein product: CASSYRRSSYEQYF.

The chain joins TRBV4-3 to TRBJ2-7; D is possibly TRBD2 (6 bases). The V gene lost 4 bases and the J gene lost 3 bases, with 13 bases spanning the gap. Germline V gene sequence: CDR1 LGHNA, CDR2 YSLEER. The CDR3 runs 14 residues. The CDR3 DNA reads TGCGCCAGCAGCCTCGGGATAGCGGACTACGAGCAGTACTTC. Its protein product is CASSLGIADYEQYF.

This chain links TRBV19 with TRBJ2-3, with 11 bases identical to TRBD2. J was trimmed by 0 bases and V by 3 bases; bases with no gene match: 2. The CDR3 consists of 16 residues. Germline V gene data show CDR1 as LNHDA and CDR2 as SQIVND (reference sequence). The CDR3 region has the DNA TGTGCCAGTAGTATGACTAGCGGGATTAGCACAGATACGCAGTATTTT. Translated, it gives CASSMTSGISTDTQYF.

This chain uses TRBV19 with TRBJ2-3; D unresolved. The length of the CDR3 is 11 residues. Germline lookup yields CDR1 LNHDA and CDR2 SQIVND (reference sequence). Trimming removed 3 bases at V and 6 bases at J, with 4 bases between. CDR3 nucleotides: TGTGCCAGTAGTATCACGGATACGCAGTATTTT. It yields the protein CASSITDTQYF. Combining the CDR3 with reference TRBV19 and TRBJ2-3 gives the whole variable domain DGGITQSPKYLFRKEGQNVTLSCEQNLNHDAMYWYRQDPGQGLRLIYYSQIVNDFQKGDIAEGYSVSREKKESFPLTVTSAQKNPTAFYLCASSITDTQYFGPGTRLTVL.

This rearrangement joins TRBV7-8 to TRBJ1-2; D not resolved. The CDR3 has 13 amino acids. Germline V gene data show CDR1 as SGHVS and CDR2 as FQNEAQ. V lost 2 bases to trimming and J lost 6 bases, with 10 bases between them. The CDR3 coding sequence is TGTGCCAGCAGCTTATCTAGTAGGGATGGCTACACCTTC. It yields the protein CASSLSSRDGYTF.

This clone appeared once. The V and J genes are TRBV28 and TRBJ1-2; possible D gene TRBD1, 6 bases. This CDR3 region has 15 residues. V lost 5 bases, J lost 8 bases, and 21 bases lay in between. Germline assignment: CDR1 MDHEN and CDR2 SYDVKM. The CDR3 is CASSPRPGGAHGYTF. CDR3 sequence (DNA): TGTGCCAGCAGTCCTCGTCCCGGGGGGGCGCACGGCTACACCTTC.

The chain recombines TRBV30 with TRBJ2-7; D perhaps matches TRBD1 (5 bases). Between the trimmed V and J ends, which lost 3 bases and 2 bases, there was a span of 11 bases. Germline V gene sequence: CDR1 GTSNPN, CDR2 SVGIG (reference sequence). The CDR3 runs 13 residues. CDR3 sequence reads: CAWRGQVTYEQYF. CDR3 bases: TGTGCCTGGAGGGGGCAGGTGACCTACGAGCAGTACTTC.

There are a few counts of this clone. The rearrangement joins TRBV11-2 to TRBJ1-1; 11 nucleotides match TRBD1. Unmatched junction bases numbered 9, after V lost 1 base and J lost 8 bases. CDR3 size: 16 residues. Germline-derived CDR1 and CDR2 are SGHAT and FQNNGV. The CDR3 loop is CASSLVSRDRGAEAFF. The DNA of the CDR3 is TGTGCCAGCAGCTTAGTATCAAGGGACAGGGGGGCGGAAGCTTTCTTT. Supplemented by reference TRBV11-2 and TRBJ1-1, the full variable domain reads EAGVAQSPRYKIIEKRQSVAFWCNPISGHATLYWYQQILGQGPKLLIQFQNNGVVDDSQLPKDRFSAERLKGVDSTLKIQPAKLEDSAVYLCASSLVSRDRGAEAFFGQGTRLTVV.

This clone was recorded only once. V gene TRBV7-6 combines with J gene TRBJ2-3; TRBD2 matches 9 bases. The CDR3 loop spans 17 amino acids. CDR1 is SGHVS and CDR2 is FNYEAQ in the germline V gene. The ends lost 5 bases at V and 5 bases at J; junction bases unmatched: 14. DNA for the CDR3: TGTGCCAGCAGCCTGTATGATGCGGGAGGGGAAGGAGATACGCAGTATTTT. Translation gives CASSLYDAGGEGDTQYF.

The count of this clone is one. This chain joins TRBV4-3 and TRBJ2-7; the D gene is possibly TRBD1 (7 bases). Germline CDR1 is LGHNA and CDR2 is YSLEER. Trimming stripped 0 bases from V and 6 bases from J, with 15 bases between. CDR3 size: 15 residues. The CDR3 nucleotides read TGCGCCAGCAGCCAAGATATTGCAGGGGGAGGCGAGCAGTACTTC. This codes for CASSQDIAGGGEQYF.